This is a list of T cell receptor beta chains from one sample in a study of human T cells and chemical hapten exposure. TCRdb reanalysed the RACE reads using MiXCR and keeps one entry per CDR3 protein. The profile shows 270,000 or so distinct CDR3 sequences, roughly 7.4% of them singletons. Sequenced material: whole blood, taken in connection with sensitization to the hapten diphenylcyclopropenone (DPC). Every receptor here comes from a man between 18 and 35 years old with alopecia areata. Some clones in this sample may be carry-over from other donors' samples. The conserved cysteine and the conserved F or W are not part of the CDR3 here.

SASGTGGFDYGYT	TRBJ1-2	TRBV20-1
ASSYSPGPDEQF	TRBJ2-1	TRBV6-6
ASSSPDREGHGYT	TRBJ1-2	TRBV28
ASSSSANYGYT	TRBJ1-2	TRBV5-1
ASSLYGSSTDTQY	TRBJ2-3	TRBV28
ASSLGLGEGAPLH	TRBJ1-6	TRBV7-2
ASSRWMGGPGEQF	TRBJ2-1	TRBV7-2
ASSGYGEKLF	TRBJ2-1	TRBV7-2
ASSYSVGQEAF	TRBJ1-1	TRBV6-2/TRBV6-3
ASSLGGSQPQH	TRBJ1-5	TRBV28
AGRPGSTGELF	TRBJ2-2	TRBV7-2
SVRKIVGGANVLT	TRBJ2-6	TRBV29-1
SARDRGGHMNTEAF	TRBJ1-1	TRBV20-1
ASSLVSGSGANVLT	TRBJ2-6	TRBV7-9
ASRSTHLADTQY	TRBJ2-3	TRBV28
ASSLTDSSTYEQY	TRBJ2-7	TRBV4-1
ASNYRSAYGYT	TRBJ1-2	TRBV6-1
SVGYGVLEQF	TRBJ2-1	TRBV29-1
AISDLEGNIQY	TRBJ2-4	TRBV10-3
ASSVAGTGLDTQY	TRBJ2-3	TRBV10-1
ASSSTGSSGNTIY	TRBJ1-3	TRBV7-9
ASSYRPGDMNTEAF	TRBJ1-1	TRBV6-5
ASSSGQPDTEAF	TRBJ1-1	TRBV5-1
ASSFLPRGANTGNTIY	TRBJ1-3	TRBV7-2
ASSQDAHGPGGSYEQY	TRBJ2-7	TRBV4-3
ASWGVGTRAREQY	TRBJ2-7	TRBV28
ASSLFRPAGELF	TRBJ2-2	TRBV5-1
ASATGLAGYNEQF	TRBJ2-1	TRBV6-2/TRBV6-3
ASRDRTFGTQY	TRBJ2-5	TRBV5-4
ASSAYYGYT	TRBJ1-2	TRBV6-2/TRBV6-3
ASTQTEWNQPQH	TRBJ1-5	TRBV28
ASSPDRAIYEQY	TRBJ2-7	TRBV5-5